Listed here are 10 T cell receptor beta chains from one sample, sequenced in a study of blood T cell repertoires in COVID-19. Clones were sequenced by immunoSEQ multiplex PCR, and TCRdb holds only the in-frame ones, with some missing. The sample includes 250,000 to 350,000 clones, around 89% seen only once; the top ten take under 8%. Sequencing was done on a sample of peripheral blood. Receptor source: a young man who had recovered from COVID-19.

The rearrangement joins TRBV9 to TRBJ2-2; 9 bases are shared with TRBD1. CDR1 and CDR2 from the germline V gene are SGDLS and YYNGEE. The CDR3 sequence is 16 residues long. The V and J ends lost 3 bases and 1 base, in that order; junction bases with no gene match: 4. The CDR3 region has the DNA TGTGCCAGCAGCGCCTGGGACAGGGAGAACACCGGGGAGCTGTTTTTT. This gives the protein CASSAWDRENTGELFF.

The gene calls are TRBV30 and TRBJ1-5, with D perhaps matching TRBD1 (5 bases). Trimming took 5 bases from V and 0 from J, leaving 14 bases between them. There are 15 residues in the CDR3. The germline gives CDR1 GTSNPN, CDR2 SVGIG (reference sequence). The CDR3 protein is CAWGGEGGSNQPQHF. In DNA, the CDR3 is TGTGCCTGGGGAGGGGAGGGCGGTAGCAATCAGCCCCAGCATTTT.

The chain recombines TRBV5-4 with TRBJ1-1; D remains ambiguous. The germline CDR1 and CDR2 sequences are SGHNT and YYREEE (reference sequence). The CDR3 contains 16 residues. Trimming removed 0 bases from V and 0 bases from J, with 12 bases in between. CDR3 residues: CASSLGPTQMNTEAFF. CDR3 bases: TGTGCCAGCAGCTTGGGGCCAACCCAAATGAACACTGAAGCTTTCTTT.

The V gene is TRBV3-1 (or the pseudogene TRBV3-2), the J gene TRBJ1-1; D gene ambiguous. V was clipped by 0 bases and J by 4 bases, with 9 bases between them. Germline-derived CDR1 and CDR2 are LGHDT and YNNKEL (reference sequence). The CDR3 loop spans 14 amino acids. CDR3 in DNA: TGTGCCAGCAGCCAAGATGGCGGGCTCACTGAAGCTTTCTTT. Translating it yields CASSQDGGLTEAFF.

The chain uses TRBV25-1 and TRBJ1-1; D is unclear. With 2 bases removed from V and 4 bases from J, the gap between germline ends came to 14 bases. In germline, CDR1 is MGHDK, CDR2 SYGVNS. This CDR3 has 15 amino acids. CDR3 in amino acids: CASSEGWETGTEAFF. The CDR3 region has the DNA TGTGCCAGCAGTGAAGGTTGGGAGACGGGCACTGAAGCTTTCTTT.

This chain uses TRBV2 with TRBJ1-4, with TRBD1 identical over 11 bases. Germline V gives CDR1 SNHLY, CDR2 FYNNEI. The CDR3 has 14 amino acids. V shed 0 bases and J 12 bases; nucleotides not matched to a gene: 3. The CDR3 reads CASSEAGQGGELFF. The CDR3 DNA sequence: TGTGCCAGCAGTGAAGCGGGACAGGGGGGCGAACTGTTTTTT.

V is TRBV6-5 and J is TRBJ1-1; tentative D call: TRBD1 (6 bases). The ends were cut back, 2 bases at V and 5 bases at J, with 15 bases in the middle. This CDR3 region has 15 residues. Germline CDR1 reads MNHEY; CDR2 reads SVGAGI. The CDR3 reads CASSYMTGGETEAFF. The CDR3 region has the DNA TGTGCCAGCAGTTACATGACAGGAGGTGAGACTGAAGCTTTCTTT.

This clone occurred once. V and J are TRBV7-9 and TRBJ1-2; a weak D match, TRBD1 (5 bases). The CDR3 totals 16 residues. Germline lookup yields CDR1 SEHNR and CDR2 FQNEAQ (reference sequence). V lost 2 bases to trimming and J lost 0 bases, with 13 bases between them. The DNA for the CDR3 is TGTGCCAGCAGCTTACCCAGGGAACTCTCTAACTATGGCTACACCTTC. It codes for CASSLPRELSNYGYTF. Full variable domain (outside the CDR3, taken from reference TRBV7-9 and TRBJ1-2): DTGVSQNPRHKITKRGQNVTFRCDPISEHNRLYWYRQTLGQGPEFLTYFQNEAQLEKSRLLSDRFSAERPKGSFSTLEIQRTEQGDSAMYLCASSLPRELSNYGYTFGSGTRLTVV.

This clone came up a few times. CDR3 residues: CASSLRQALTGELFF. The CDR3, as DNA: TGTGCCAGCAGCTTAAGACAAGCACTTACCGGGGAGCTGTTTTTT. The rearrangement links TRBV5-6 to TRBJ2-2; D not certain. The CDR3 is 15 residues long. Deletions cut 2 bases from V and 5 bases from J, with 13 bases between. Germline CDR1 is SGHDT and CDR2 is YYEEEE.

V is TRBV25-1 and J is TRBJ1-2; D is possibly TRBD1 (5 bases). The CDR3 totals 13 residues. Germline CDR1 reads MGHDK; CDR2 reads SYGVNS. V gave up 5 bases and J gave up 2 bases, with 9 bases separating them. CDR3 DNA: TGTGCCAGCAGTCGGGAGGGGAACTATGGCTACACCTTC. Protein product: CASSREGNYGYTF.